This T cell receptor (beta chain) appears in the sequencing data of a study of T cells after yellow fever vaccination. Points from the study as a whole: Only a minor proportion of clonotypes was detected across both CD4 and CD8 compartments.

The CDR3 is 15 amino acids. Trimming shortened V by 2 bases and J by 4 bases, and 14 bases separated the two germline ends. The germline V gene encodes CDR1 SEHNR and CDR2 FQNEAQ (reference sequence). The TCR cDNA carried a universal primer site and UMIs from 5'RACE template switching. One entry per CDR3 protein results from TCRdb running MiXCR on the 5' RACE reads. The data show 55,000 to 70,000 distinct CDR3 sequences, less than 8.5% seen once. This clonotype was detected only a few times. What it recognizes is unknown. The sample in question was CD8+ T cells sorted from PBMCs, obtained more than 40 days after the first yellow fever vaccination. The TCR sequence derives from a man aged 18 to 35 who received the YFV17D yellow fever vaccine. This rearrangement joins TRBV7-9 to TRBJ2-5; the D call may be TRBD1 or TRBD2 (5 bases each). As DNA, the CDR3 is TGTGCCAGCAGCTTACGGTGGGGGAAAGGAGAGACCCAGTACTTC. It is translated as CASSLRWGKGETQYF.